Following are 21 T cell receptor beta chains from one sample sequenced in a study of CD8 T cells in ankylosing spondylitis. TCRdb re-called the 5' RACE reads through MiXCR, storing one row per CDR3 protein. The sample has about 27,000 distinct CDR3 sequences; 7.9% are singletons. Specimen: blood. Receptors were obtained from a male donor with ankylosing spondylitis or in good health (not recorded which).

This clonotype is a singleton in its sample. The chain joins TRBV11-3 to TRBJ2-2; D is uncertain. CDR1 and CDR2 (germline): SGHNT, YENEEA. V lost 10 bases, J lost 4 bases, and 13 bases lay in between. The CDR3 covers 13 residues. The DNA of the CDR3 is TGTGCCACTGCCCCCTCCCGCACCGGGGAGCTGTTTTTT. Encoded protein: CATAPSRTGELFF.

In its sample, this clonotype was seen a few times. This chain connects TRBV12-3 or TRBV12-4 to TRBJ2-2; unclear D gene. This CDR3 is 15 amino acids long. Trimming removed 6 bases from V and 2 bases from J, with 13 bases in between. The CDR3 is CASSQAARNTGELFF. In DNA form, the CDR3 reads TGTGCCAGCAGCCAGGCCGCTCGAAACACCGGGGAGCTGTTTTTT.

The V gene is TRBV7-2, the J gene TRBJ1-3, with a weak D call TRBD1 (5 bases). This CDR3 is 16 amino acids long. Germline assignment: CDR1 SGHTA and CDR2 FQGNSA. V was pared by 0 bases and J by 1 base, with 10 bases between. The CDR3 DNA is TGTGCCAGCAGCTTAGCGGCGGCAGGGTCTGGAAACACCATATATTTT. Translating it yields CASSLAAAGSGNTIYF.

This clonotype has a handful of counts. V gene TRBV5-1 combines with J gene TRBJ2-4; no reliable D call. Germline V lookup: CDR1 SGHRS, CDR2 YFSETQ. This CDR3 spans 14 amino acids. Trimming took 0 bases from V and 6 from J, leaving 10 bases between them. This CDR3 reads CASSLDQELNIQYF. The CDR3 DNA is TGCGCCAGCAGCTTGGACCAGGAACTAAACATTCAGTACTTC.

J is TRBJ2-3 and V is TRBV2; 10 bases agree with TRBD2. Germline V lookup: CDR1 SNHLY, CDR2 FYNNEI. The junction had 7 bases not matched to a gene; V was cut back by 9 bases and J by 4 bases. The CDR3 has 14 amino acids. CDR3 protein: CARTGTSAADTQYF. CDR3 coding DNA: TGTGCCAGAACCGGGACTAGCGCCGCAGATACGCAGTATTTT.

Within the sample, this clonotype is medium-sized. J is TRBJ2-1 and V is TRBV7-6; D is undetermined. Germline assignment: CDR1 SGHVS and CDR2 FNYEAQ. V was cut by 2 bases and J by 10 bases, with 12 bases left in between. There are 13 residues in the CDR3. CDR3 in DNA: TGTGCCAGCAGCTTATACCAGGAAAGCGAGCAGTTCTTC. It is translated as CASSLYQESEQFF.

DNA for the CDR3: TGTGCCAGCAAAACAGGGCATGGCATTCAGTACTTC. This sequence encodes CASKTGHGIQYF. The genes are TRBV25-1 and TRBJ2-4, with D possibly being TRBD1 (6 bases). Trimming pared 7 bases from V and 9 bases from J, leaving 13 bases between. CDR3 length equals 12 residues. Germline CDR1 is MGHDK and CDR2 is SYGVNS.

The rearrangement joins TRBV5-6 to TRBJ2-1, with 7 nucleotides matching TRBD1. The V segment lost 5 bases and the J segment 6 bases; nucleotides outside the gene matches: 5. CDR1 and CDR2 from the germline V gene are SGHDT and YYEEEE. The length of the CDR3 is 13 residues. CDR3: CASRMGQPNEQFF. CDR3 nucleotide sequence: TGTGCCAGCAGGATGGGACAGCCCAATGAGCAGTTCTTC.

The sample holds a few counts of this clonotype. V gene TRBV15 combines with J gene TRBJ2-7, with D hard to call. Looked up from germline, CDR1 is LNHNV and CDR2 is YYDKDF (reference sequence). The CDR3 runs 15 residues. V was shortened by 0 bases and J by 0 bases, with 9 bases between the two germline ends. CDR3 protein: CATSRDKVSSYEQYV. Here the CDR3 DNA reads TGTGCCACCAGCAGAGATAAGGTTAGCTCCTACGAGCAGTACGTC.

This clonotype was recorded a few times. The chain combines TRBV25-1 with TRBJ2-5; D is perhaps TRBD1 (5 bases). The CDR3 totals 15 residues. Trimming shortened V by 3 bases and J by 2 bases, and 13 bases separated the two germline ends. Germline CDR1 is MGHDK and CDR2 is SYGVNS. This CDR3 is CASSETRQKQETQYF. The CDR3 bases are TGTGCCAGCAGTGAGACGAGACAGAAGCAAGAGACCCAGTACTTC.

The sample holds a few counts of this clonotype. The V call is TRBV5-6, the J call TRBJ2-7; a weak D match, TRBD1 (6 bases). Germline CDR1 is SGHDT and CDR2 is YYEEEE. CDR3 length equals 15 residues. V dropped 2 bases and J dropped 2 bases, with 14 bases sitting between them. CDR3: CASSLSTGSPYEQYF. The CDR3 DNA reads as TGTGCCAGCAGCTTATCTACAGGGAGCCCCTACGAGCAGTACTTC. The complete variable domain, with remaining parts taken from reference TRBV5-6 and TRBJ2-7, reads DAGVTQSPTHLIKTRGQQVTLRCSPKSGHDTVSWYQQALGQGPQFIFQYYEEEERQRGNFPDRFSGHQFPNYSSELNVNALLLGDSALYLCASSLSTGSPYEQYFGPGTRLTVT.

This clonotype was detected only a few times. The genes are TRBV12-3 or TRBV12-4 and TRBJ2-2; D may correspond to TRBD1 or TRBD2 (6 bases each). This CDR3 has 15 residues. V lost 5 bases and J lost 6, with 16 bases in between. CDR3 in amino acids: CASSIGGIRAGELFF. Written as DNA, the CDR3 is TGTGCCAGCAGTATAGGGGGGATTAGGGCCGGGGAGCTGTTTTTT.

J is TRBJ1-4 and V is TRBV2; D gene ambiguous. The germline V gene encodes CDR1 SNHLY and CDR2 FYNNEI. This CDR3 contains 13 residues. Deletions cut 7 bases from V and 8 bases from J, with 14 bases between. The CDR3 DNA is TGTGCCAGCAACCGAAGGGTTAGCGAAAAACTGTTTTTT. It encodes CASNRRVSEKLFF. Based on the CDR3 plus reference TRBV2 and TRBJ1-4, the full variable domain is EPEVTQTPSHQVTQMGQEVILRCVPISNHLYFYWYRQILGQKVEFLVSFYNNEISEKSEIFDDQFSVERPDGSNFTLKIRSTKLEDSAMYFCASNRRVSEKLFFGSGTQLSVL.

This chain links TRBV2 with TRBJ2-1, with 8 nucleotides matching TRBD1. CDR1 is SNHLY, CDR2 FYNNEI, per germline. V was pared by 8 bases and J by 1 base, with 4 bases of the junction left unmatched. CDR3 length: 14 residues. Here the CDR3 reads CASEDRGSYNEQFF. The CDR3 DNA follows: TGTGCCAGCGAAGACAGGGGATCCTACAATGAGCAGTTCTTC.

In nucleotides, the CDR3 is TGTGCCAGCAGCTGGGACAACAATGAGCAGTTCTTC. This translates into CASSWDNNEQFF. The rearrangement uses TRBV7-9 and TRBJ2-1; a weak D match, TRBD1 (6 bases). The CDR3 spans 12 residues. V lost 4 bases and J lost 5, with 6 bases in between. Per the germline V gene, CDR1 is SEHNR and CDR2 is FQNEAQ (reference sequence). Full variable domain (rest looked up from reference TRBV7-9 and TRBJ2-1): DTGVSQNPRHKITKRGQNVTFRCDPISEHNRLYWYRQTLGQGPEFLTYFQNEAQLEKSRLLSDRFSAERPKGSFSTLEIQRTEQGDSAMYLCASSWDNNEQFFGPGTRLTVL.

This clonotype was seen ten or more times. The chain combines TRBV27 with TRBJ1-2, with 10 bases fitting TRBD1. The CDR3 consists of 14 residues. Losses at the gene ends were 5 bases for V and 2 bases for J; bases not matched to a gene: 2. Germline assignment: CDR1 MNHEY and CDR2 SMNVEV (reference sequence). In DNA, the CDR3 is TGTGCCAGCAGTCGACAGGGGGCGAACTATGGCTACACCTTC. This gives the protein CASSRQGANYGYTF.

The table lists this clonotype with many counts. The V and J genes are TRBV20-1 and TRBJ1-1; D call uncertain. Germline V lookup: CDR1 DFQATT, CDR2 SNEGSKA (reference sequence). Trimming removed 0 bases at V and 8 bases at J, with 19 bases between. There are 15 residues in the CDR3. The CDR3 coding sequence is TGCAGTGCTAGAGATGTTAGGCCGGCCCAAAGGGAAGCTTTCTTT. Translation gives CSARDVRPAQREAFF.

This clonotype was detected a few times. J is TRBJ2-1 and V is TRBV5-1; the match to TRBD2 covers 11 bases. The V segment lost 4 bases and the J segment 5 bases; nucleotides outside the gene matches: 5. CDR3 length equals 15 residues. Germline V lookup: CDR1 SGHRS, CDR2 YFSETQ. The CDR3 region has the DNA TGCGCCAGCAGCCCGGGGACTAGCGGACACAATGAGCAGTTCTTC. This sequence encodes CASSPGTSGHNEQFF.

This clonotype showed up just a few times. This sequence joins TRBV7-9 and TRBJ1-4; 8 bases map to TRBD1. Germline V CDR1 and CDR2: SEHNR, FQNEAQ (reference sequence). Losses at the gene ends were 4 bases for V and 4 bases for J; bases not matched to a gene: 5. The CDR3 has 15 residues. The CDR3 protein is CASSSGQGLNEKLFF. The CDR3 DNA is TGTGCCAGCAGCTCTGGACAGGGACTTAATGAAAAACTGTTTTTT.

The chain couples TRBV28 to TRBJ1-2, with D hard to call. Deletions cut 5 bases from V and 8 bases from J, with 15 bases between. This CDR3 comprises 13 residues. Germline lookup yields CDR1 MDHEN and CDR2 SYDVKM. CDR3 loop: CASSPQLVGGYTF. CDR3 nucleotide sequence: TGTGCCAGCAGTCCCCAGTTAGTCGGCGGCTACACCTTC.

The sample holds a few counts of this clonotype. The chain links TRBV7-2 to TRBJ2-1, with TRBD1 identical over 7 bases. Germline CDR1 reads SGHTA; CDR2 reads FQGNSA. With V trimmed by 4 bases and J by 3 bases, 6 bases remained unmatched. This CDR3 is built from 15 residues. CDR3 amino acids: CASSWSGGVYNEQFF. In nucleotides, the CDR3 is TGTGCCAGCAGCTGGTCAGGGGGAGTCTACAATGAGCAGTTCTTC.